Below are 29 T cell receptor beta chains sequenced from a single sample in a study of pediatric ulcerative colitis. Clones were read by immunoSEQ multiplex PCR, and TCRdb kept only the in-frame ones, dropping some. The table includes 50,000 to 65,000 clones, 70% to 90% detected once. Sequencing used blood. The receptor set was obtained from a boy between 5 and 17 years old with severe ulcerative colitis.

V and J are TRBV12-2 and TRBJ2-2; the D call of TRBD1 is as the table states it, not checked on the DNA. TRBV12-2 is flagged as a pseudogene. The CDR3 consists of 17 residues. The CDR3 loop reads CASRLGINRSNTGELFF. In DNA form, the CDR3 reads TGTGCAAGTCGCTTAGGTATTAACAGATCGAACACCGGGGAGCTGTTTTTT.

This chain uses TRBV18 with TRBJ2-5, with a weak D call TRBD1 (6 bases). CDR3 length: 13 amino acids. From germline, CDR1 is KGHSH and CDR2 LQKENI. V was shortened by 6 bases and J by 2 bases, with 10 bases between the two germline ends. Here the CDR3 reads CASSRDTQETQYF. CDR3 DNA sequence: TGTGCCAGCTCCAGGGACACACAAGAGACCCAGTACTTC. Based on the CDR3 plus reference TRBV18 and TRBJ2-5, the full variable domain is NAGVMQNPRHLVRRRGQEARLRCSPMKGHSHVYWYRQLPEEGLKFMVYLQKENIIDESGMPKERFSAEFPKEGPSILRIQQVVRGDSAAYFCASSRDTQETQYFGPGTRLLVL.

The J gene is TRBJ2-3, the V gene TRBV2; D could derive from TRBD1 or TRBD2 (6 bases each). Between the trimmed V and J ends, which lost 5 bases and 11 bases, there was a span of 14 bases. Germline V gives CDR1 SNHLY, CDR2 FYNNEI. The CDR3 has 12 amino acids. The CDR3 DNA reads TGTGCCAGCAGTCCGGGGGCGCGGGGGCAGTATTTT. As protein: CASSPGARGQYF.

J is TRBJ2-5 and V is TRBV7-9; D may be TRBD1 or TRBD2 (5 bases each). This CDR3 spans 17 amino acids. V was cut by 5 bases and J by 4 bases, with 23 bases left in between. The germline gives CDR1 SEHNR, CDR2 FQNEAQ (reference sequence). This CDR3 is CASSEGIEGPRGETQYF. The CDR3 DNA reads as TGTGCCAGCAGCGAAGGGATTGAGGGTCCAAGGGGAGAGACCCAGTACTTC.

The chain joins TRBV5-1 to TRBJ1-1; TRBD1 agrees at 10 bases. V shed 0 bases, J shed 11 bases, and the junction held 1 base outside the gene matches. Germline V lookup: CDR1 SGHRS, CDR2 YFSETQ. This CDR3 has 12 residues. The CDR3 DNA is TGCGCCAGCAGCTTGGTGGGACAGGGGGCTTTCTTT. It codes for CASSLVGQGAFF.

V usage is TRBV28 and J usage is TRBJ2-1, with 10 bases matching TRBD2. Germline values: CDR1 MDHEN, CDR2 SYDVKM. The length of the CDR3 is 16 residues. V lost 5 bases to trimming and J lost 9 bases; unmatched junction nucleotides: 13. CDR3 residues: CASSPSGTSASSEQFF. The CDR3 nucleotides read TGTGCCAGCAGTCCATCCGGGACTAGCGCCTCGAGTGAGCAGTTCTTC.

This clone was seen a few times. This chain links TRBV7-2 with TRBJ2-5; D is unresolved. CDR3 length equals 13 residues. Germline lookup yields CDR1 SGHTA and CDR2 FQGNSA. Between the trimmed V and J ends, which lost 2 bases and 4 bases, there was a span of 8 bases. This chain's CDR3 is CASSLSLGETQYF. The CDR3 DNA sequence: TGTGCCAGCAGCTTAAGTTTGGGAGAGACCCAGTACTTC.

The CDR3 DNA reads as TGTGCCAGCAGCTTCTCACAGAGTAACACTGAAGCTTTCTTT. As protein: CASSFSQSNTEAFF. The V gene is TRBV7-9, the J gene TRBJ1-1; D is ambiguous. The V and J ends lost 3 bases and 2 bases respectively, with 10 bases between them. CDR1 and CDR2 from the germline V gene are SEHNR and FQNEAQ (reference sequence). The CDR3 spans 14 residues.

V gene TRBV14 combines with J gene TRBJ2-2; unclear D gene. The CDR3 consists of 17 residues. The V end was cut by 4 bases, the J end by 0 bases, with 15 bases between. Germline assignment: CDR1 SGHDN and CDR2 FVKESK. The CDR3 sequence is CASSPFHTLSNTGELFF. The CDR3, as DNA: TGTGCCAGCAGCCCCTTCCACACGTTGTCGAACACCGGGGAGCTGTTTTTT.

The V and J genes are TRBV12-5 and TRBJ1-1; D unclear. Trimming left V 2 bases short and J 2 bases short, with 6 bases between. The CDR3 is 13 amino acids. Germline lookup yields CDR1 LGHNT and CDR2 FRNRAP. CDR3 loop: CASGLTANTEAFF. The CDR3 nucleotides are TGTGCTAGTGGTTTGACAGCTAACACTGAAGCTTTCTTT.

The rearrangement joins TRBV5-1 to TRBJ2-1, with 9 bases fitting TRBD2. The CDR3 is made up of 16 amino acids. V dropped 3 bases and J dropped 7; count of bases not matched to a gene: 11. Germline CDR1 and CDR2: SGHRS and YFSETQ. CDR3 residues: CASSSVSGSSLNEQFF. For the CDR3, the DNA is TGCGCCAGCAGCTCTGTTAGCGGGAGTAGTTTAAATGAGCAGTTCTTC.

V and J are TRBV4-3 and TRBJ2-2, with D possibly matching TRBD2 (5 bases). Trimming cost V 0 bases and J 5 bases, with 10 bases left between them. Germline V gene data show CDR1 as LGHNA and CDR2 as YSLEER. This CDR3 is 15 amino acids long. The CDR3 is CASSQDLPGTGELFF. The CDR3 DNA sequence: TGCGCCAGCAGCCAAGATCTTCCGGGGACCGGGGAGCTGTTTTTT.

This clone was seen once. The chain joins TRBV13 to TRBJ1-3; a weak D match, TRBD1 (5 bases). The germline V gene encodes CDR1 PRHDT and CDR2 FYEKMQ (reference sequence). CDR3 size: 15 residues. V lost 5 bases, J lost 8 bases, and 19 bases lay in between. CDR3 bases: TGTGCCAGCAGCGGGAGTCAGGGAGAGGGTTACACCATATATTTT. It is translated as CASSGSQGEGYTIYF.

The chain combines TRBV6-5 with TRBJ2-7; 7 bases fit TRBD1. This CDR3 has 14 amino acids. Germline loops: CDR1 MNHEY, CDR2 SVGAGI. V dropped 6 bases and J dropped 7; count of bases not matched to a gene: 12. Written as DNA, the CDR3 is TGTGCCAGCAGCCCCGCGACAGGGCGAATGGAGCAGTACTTC. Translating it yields CASSPATGRMEQYF.

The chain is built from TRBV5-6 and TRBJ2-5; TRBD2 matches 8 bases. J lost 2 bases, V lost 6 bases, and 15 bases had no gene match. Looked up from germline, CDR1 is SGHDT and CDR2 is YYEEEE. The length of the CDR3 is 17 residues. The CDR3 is CASKGGKREFWQETQYF. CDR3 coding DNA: TGTGCCAGCAAGGGGGGTAAGCGGGAGTTTTGGCAAGAGACCCAGTACTTC.

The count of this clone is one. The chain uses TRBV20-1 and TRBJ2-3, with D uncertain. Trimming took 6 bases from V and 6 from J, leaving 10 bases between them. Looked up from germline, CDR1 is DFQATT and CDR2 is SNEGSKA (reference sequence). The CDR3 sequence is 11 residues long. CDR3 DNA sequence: TGCAGTGCCCAGTCCGGGGATACGCAGTATTTT. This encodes CSAQSGDTQYF.

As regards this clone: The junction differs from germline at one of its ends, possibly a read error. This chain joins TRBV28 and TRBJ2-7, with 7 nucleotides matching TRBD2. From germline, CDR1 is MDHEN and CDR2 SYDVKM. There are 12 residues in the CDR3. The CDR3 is CASSASGAGLNF. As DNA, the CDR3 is TGTGCCAGCAGCGCAAGCGGGGCAGGGCTGAACTTC.

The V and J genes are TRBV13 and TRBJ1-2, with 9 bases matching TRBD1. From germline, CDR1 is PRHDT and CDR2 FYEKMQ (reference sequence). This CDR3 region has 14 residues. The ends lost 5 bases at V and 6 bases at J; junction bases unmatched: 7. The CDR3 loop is CASSARDRENGYTF. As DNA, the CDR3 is TGTGCCAGCAGCGCCCGGGACAGGGAGAATGGCTACACCTTC.

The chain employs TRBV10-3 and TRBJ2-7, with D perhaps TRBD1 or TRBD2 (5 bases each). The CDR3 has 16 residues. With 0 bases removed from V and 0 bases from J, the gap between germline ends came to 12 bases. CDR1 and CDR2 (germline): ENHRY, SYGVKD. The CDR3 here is CAISESGPQPSYEQYF. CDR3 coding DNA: TGTGCCATCAGTGAGTCGGGACCGCAACCCTCCTACGAGCAGTACTTC.

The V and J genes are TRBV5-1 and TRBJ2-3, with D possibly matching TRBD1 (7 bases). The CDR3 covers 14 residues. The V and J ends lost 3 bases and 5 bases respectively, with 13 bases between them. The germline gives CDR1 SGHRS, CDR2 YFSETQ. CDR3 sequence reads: CASSSGGRIDTQYF. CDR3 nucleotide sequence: TGCGCCAGCAGCTCAGGGGGGCGCATAGATACGCAGTATTTT.

The CDR3 DNA reads TGTGCCAGCAGCGTAGACGTGAACACTGAAGCTTTCTTT. It yields the protein CASSVDVNTEAFF. The rearrangement uses TRBV9 and TRBJ1-1; D is undetermined. The V end was cut by 0 bases, the J end by 0 bases, with 3 bases between. Per germline, CDR1 SGDLS and CDR2 YYNGEE. The length of the CDR3 is 13 residues.

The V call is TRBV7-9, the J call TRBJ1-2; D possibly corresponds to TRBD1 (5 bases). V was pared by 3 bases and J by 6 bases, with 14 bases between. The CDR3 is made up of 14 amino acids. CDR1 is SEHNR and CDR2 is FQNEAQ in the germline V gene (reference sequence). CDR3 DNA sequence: TGTGCCAGCAGCTTGCCGGGGCAGAAGCATGGCTACACCTTC. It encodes CASSLPGQKHGYTF. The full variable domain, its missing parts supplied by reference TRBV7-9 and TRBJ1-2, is DTGVSQNPRHKITKRGQNVTFRCDPISEHNRLYWYRQTLGQGPEFLTYFQNEAQLEKSRLLSDRFSAERPKGSFSTLEIQRTEQGDSAMYLCASSLPGQKHGYTFGSGTRLTVV.

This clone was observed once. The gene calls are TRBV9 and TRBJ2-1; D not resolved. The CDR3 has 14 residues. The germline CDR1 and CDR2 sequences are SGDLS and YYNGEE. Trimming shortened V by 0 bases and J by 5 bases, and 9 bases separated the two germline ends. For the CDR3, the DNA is TGTGCCAGCAGCGTAGCTCTTAACCACAATGAGCAGTTCTTC. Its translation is CASSVALNHNEQFF.

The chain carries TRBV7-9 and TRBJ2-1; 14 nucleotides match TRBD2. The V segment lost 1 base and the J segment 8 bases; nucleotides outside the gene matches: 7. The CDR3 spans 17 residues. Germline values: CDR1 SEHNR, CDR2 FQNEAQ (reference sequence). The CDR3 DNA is TGTGCCAGCAGCTTAGGACTAGCGGGAGGGCCGCGAGATGAGCAGTTCTTC. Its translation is CASSLGLAGGPRDEQFF. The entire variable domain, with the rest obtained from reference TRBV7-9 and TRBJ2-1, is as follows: DTGVSQNPRHKITKRGQNVTFRCDPISEHNRLYWYRQTLGQGPEFLTYFQNEAQLEKSRLLSDRFSAERPKGSFSTLEIQRTEQGDSAMYLCASSLGLAGGPRDEQFFGPGTRLTVL.

CDR3 in DNA: TGTGCCAGCAGTTCAGGGCCCCGCTACGAGCAGTACTTC. The encoded protein is CASSSGPRYEQYF. The chain combines TRBV27 with TRBJ2-7, with D perhaps matching TRBD1 (5 bases). Germline CDR1 reads MNHEY; CDR2 reads SMNVEV (reference sequence). Trimming took 4 bases from V and 3 from J, leaving 10 bases between them. The length of the CDR3 is 13 residues.

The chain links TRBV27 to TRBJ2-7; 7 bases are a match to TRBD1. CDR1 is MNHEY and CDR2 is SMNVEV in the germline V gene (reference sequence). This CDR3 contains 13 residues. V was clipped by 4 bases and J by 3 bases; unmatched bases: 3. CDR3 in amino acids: CASSYQGVYEQYF. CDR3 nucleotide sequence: TGTGCCAGCAGTTATCAGGGGGTCTACGAGCAGTACTTC.

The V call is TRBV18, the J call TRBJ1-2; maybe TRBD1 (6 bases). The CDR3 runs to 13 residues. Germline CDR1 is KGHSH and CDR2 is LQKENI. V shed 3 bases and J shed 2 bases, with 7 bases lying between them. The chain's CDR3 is CASSPDRNYGYTF. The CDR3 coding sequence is TGTGCCAGCTCACCGGACAGAAACTATGGCTACACCTTC.

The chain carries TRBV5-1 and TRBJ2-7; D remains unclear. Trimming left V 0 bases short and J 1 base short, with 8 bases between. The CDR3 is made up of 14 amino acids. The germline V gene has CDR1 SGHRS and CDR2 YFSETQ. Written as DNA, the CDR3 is TGCGCCAGCAGCTTGGAGGGCGAATCCTACGAGCAGTACTTC. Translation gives CASSLEGESYEQYF. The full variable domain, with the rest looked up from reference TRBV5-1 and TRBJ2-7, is KAGVTQTPRYLIKTRGQQVTLSCSPISGHRSVSWYQQTPGQGLQFLFEYFSETQRNKGNFPGRFSGRQFSNSRSEMNVSTLELGDSALYLCASSLEGESYEQYFGPGTRLTVT.

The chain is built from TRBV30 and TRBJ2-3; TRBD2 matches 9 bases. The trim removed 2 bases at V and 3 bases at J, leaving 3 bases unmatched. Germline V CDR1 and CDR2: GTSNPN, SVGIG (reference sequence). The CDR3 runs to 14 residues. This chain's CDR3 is CAWSLAGITDTQYF. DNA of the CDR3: TGTGCCTGGAGTCTAGCGGGAATAACAGATACGCAGTATTTT.